This TCR beta chain was captured by sequencing in a study of identical twins. Healthy Caucasians supplied all donations. Comment on this clonotype: This could be a read error, since a much larger clone is one nucleotide away.

CDR1 MNHEY and CDR2 SVGEGT come from the germline V gene. CDR3 length: 12 amino acids. Template switching created a universal primer site, and the cDNA included unique molecular identifiers. TCRdb fed the 5' RACE reads into MiXCR, producing one record per CDR3 protein. Of about 450,000 distinct CDR3 sequences in the sample, less than 20% were seen once. The sample was naive T cells sorted from blood. This clonotype originated in a man over 45 in good health. The chain uses TRBV6-2 or TRBV6-3 and TRBJ2-7; D is perhaps TRBD2 (6 bases). The CDR3 spells CASRSGTYEKYF. The CDR3 bases are TGTGCCAGCAGATCCGGGACTTACGAGAAGTACTTC.